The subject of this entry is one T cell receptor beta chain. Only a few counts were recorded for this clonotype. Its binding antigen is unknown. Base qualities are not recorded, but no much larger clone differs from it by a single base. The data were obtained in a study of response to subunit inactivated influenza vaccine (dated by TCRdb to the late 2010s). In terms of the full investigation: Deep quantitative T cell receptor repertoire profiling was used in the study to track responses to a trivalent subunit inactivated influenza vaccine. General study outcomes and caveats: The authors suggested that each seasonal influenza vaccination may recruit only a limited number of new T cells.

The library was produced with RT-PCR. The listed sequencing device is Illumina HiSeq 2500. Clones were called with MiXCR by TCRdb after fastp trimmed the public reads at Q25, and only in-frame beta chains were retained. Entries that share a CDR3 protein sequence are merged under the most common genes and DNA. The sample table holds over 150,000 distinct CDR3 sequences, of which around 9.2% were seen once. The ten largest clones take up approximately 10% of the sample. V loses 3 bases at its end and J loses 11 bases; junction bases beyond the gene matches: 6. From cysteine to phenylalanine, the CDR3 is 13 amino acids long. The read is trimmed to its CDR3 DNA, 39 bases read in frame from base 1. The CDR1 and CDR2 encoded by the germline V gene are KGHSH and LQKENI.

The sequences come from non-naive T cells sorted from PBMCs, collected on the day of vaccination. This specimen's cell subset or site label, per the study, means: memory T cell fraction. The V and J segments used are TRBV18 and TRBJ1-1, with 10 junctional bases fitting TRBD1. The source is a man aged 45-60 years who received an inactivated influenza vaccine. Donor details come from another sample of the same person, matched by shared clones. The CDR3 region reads CASSPGQGGIAFF. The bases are TGTGCCAGCTCACCTGGACAGGGGGGGATCGCTTTCTTT. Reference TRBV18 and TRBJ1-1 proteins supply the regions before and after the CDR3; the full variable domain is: NAGVMQNPRHLVRRRGQEARLRCSPMKGHSHVYWYRQLPEEGLKFMVYLQKENIIDESGMPKERFSAEFPKEGPSILRIQQVVRGDSAAYFCASSPGQGGIAFFGQGTRLTVV.